This record looks at one T cell receptor (beta chain) sequence and its context. This clonotype was counted ten times or more. The antigen it recognizes is unknown. No much larger clone exists at a distance of one base, and base qualities are not known. The data were taken from a study of neurological immune-mediated disorders (dated by TCRdb to between 2018 and 2021). Some background on the complete study: Peripheral blood TCR-beta repertoires from HTLV-I-associated myelopathy (HAM/TSP) patients, multiple sclerosis patients and healthy controls were compared by UMI-based sequencing. The cohort comprised 65 to 75 subjects: 15 or so HAM/TSP patients, approximately 34 multiple sclerosis patients and approximately 20 healthy controls. Alongside PBMC samples, the set of approximately 100 TCR-beta libraries contained longitudinal samples, technical triplicates, and paired CD4+ and CD8+ T-cell subsets that had been sorted. Each longitudinal HAM/TSP and healthy donor was sampled at 3 time-points spaced at roughly 3-40 month intervals.

To synthesize cDNA, template-switch 5'RACE was performed with a primer carrying a 10-nucleotide random unique molecular identifier so that each TCR transcript was tagged. Every sequencing run yielded over 170 million TCR-beta sequences covering 15-18 subjects. The RNeasy kit was used for extraction of total RNA. The KAPA Real-time Library Amplification kit was used to amplify TCR-beta VDJ regions with primers targeting the TCR constant region and the 5'RACE anchor. Sample indexes and Illumina adaptors were added in a first PCR, and a second PCR then increased library yield. After purification with Ampure beads, the TCR product of roughly 650 bp was size-selected on a 2% E-gel SizeSelection system. Before pooling, library quality was checked on a Bioanalyzer, concentration was measured with Qubit, and libraries were quantified with the Kapa Library Quantification kit. An Illumina HiSeq 2500 was used to sequence the libraries paired-end at 2 x 150 bp. To increase sequence diversity, about 25-31% phiX was spiked into each library pool. The published analysis was carried out like this. The quality-filtered reads were processed with the UMI-based MiGEC pipeline, whose error correction step removed more than 85% of the raw TCR sequences. VDJ genes were aligned to IMGT germline references, and each clonotype was defined by a unique CDR3 amino acid sequence together with V-J genes. Clonal expansion, Shannon diversity and CDR3 relatedness (CalcPairwiseDistances, ClusterSamples) were evaluated with VDJtools, and phylogenetic trees were built with CLCbio workbench. Expanded clones were defined as having at least 8 unique UMIs, based on coefficient-of-variation modelling across technical triplicates. TCRdb passed the public sequencing reads through fastp at Q25 and MiXCR, retaining productive beta sequences. Each entry merges the rows of one CDR3 protein and shows their most common DNA and genes. In this record, the V and J calls reflect TCRdb's handling and not the investigators' own analysis. This sample is represented by about 50,000 distinct CDR3 sequences; about 8% of them were singletons. 1.9% of the sample comes from the top ten.

Taken with the paper, the label for time point translates to: longitudinal time-point 3. Blood bank volunteers in Maryland, USA served as the healthy controls. For unsorted PBMC libraries, 2 million PBMCs were used after storage in RNAlater at -80 degrees C until RNA extraction. Peripheral blood underwent Ficoll-Hypaque density gradient centrifugation to isolate PBMCs, which were then cryopreserved in liquid nitrogen. Findings and caveats that apply to the study as a whole: TCR clonal expansion was highest in HAM/TSP patients and lowest in MS patients, with MS patients falling below even healthy controls. Across subjects, expanded clones never shared an identical CDR3 amino acid sequence, which suggests that the TCR-beta repertoires in every group were private.

The CDR3 contains 16 residues, cysteine and phenylalanine counted. The read is trimmed to its CDR3 DNA, 48 bases read in frame from base 1. Cut back by 5 bases and 7 bases, the V and J ends lie 21 bases apart. The chain is made from TRBV12-3 or TRBV12-4 and TRBJ2-1; perhaps TRBD1 is the D gene, with 6 bases matching. Sequencing was carried out using PBMCs. The origin of this receptor is a woman in her thirties or forties in good health. The sequenced DNA: TGTGCCAGCAGTAGGCAGGGGATCGAACGTGGGAATGAGCAGTTCTTC. It specifies CASSRQGIERGNEQFF.